This T cell receptor beta chain was identified in a study of regulatory T cells in long-lasting Graves disease. Study background: Graves' patients with a new diagnosis had received antithyroid drugs under 3 months.

This clonotype came up many times. Assembly of TCR beta libraries relied on iRepertoire HTBI primers together with Arm-PCR of CDR3 regions. TCRdb fed the multiplex PCR reads into MiXCR, producing one record per CDR3 protein. This table holds 540,000 or so distinct CDR3 sequences, roughly 14% found once. The CDR3 runs 16 residues. Trimming cost V 6 bases and J 1 base; bases outside gene matches: 5. The time point denotes: newly diagnosed GD, antithyroid drugs for less than 3 months. The TCR library was made from RNA that had been extracted from PBMCs in TRIzol. One endocrinology department in Xi'an, China, was where patients came from. This same sample was also taken into another study, of T cells in Graves' hyperthyroidism and ophthalmopathy. This second study says: Stable Graves' hyperthyroidism denoted no ophthalmopathy progression over 18 months. Most thyroid-expanded clonotypes above 0.001 were also found in blood.

The specimen comprised peripheral blood mononuclear cells (PBMCs), sampled at new diagnosis, from a patient treated with antithyroid drugs. The chain carries TRBV12-3 or TRBV12-4 and TRBJ2-1; 11 nucleotides align to TRBD2. This sequence was found in a man younger than 40 with Graves disease. In nucleotides, the CDR3 is TGTGCCAGCAGGGGACTAGCGGCCCCATCCTACAATGAGCAGTTCTTC. As protein: CASRGLAAPSYNEQFF.